These 26 T cell receptor beta chains share one sample of origin, sequenced in a study of blood T cell repertoires in COVID-19. TCRdb's copy holds only in-frame clones and misses some; the assay was immunoSEQ multiplex PCR. This sample yields roughly 130,000 clones, of which 80% to 90% are seen a single time; approximately 3.6% belongs to the top ten. Sequencing was done on a sample of peripheral blood. The receptors come from a woman aged 55 to 70 with acute or convalescent COVID-19.

This clone has just a few counts. The chain employs TRBV10-3 and TRBJ1-1, with TRBD1 matching 7 bases. Germline V CDR1 and CDR2: ENHRY, SYGVKD. V shed 6 bases and J 6 bases; nucleotides not matched to a gene: 7. This CDR3 comprises 13 residues. The DNA of the CDR3 is TGTGCCATCAGGAGCGGTGACAGGGCTGAAGCTTTCTTT. This codes for CAIRSGDRAEAFF.

V usage is TRBV3-1 (or the pseudogene TRBV3-2) and J usage is TRBJ2-1, with 13 bases lining up with TRBD2. After removal of 4 bases from V and 9 bases from J, the junction contained 6 bases not matched to a gene. Germline-derived CDR1 and CDR2 are LGHDT and YNNKEL (reference sequence). The CDR3 runs to 15 residues. The CDR3 loop is CASSPGLAGSSEQFF. The CDR3 region has the DNA TGTGCCAGCAGCCCGGGACTAGCGGGATCCAGTGAGCAGTTCTTC.

The rearrangement joins TRBV18 to TRBJ1-3, with D possibly being TRBD1 (6 bases). V was shortened by 6 bases and J by 4 bases, with 13 bases between the two germline ends. Germline V gene sequence: CDR1 KGHSH, CDR2 LQKENI. This CDR3 contains 14 residues. The CDR3 protein is CASSSTGSGNTIYF. The CDR3, as DNA: TGTGCCAGCTCGTCCACAGGGTCCGGAAACACCATATATTTT.

V gene TRBV6-1 combines with J gene TRBJ1-5; D ambiguous. Germline values: CDR1 MNHNS, CDR2 SASEGT. V gave up 2 bases and J gave up 10 bases, with 12 bases separating them. The CDR3 spans 13 residues. For the CDR3, the DNA is TGTGCCAGCAGTGAATGGGCAAAGAGCCCCCAGCATTTT. It is translated as CASSEWAKSPQHF.

The rearrangement joins TRBV28 to TRBJ2-2; 7 positions agree with TRBD2. CDR3 length: 14 amino acids. Germline trimming cut 11 bases from V and 1 base from J; bases unmatched to any gene: 7. The germline V gene has CDR1 MDHEN and CDR2 SYDVKM. The chain's CDR3 is CAAMSSGNTGELFF. The CDR3 DNA is TGTGCCGCTATGTCTAGCGGGAACACCGGGGAGCTGTTTTTT.

CDR3 protein: CASSPDRGSSNQPQHF. The CDR3, as DNA: TGTGCCAGCTCACCGGACAGGGGGTCTAGCAATCAGCCCCAGCATTTT. The genes are TRBV18 and TRBJ1-5; 10 bases line up with TRBD1. The germline CDR1 and CDR2 sequences are KGHSH and LQKENI. V shed 3 bases, J shed 0 bases, and the junction held 2 bases outside the gene matches. This CDR3 contains 16 residues.

The chain combines TRBV19 with TRBJ2-5, with TRBD2 matching over 13 bases. The V gene's germline CDR1 is LNHDA and CDR2 SQIVND (reference sequence). The CDR3 contains 16 residues. The trim removed 9 bases at V and 6 bases at J, leaving 13 bases unmatched. Written as DNA, the CDR3 is TGTGCCAGCAGGGACCTCGGGACTAGCGGGAAAAAGACCCAGTACTTC. Its protein product is CASRDLGTSGKKTQYF.

This chain joins TRBV18 and TRBJ2-3; tentatively, D is TRBD2 (6 bases). The germline V and J ends were trimmed by 0 bases and 5 bases, with 15 bases remaining between them. This CDR3 contains 16 residues. The V gene's germline CDR1 is KGHSH and CDR2 LQKENI. CDR3 nucleotide sequence: TGTGCCAGCTCACCACCCCTCGGGGGTGCGGGAGATACGCAGTATTTT. It is translated as CASSPPLGGAGDTQYF.

The chain couples TRBV5-1 to TRBJ1-1, with D tentatively TRBD1 (5 bases). This CDR3 has 15 residues. The germline V and J ends were trimmed by 4 bases and 5 bases, with 18 bases remaining between them. The germline V gene encodes CDR1 SGHRS and CDR2 YFSETQ. The DNA of the CDR3 is TGCGCCAGCAGCCCCTGGGGGGGTGTTCGGACTGAAGCTTTCTTT. Its translation: CASSPWGGVRTEAFF.

The V gene is TRBV9, the J gene TRBJ2-5; 15 bases agree with TRBD2. The junction had 5 bases not matched to a gene; V was cut back by 0 bases and J by 5 bases. The germline gives CDR1 SGDLS, CDR2 YYNGEE. The length of the CDR3 is 17 residues. Written as DNA, the CDR3 is TGTGCCAGCAGCGTAGGGACTAGCGGGAGGGGTGGGGAGACCCAGTACTTC. Translating gives CASSVGTSGRGGETQYF.

The chain uses TRBV5-1 and TRBJ1-4, with 9 bases lining up with TRBD1. With V trimmed by 4 bases and J by 6 bases, 7 bases remained unmatched. The CDR3 is 15 amino acids. Germline CDR1 reads SGHRS; CDR2 reads YFSETQ. CDR3 bases: TGCGCCAGCAGCCTATCACAGGGGGCCCATGAAAAACTGTTTTTT. This sequence encodes CASSLSQGAHEKLFF.

The chain combines TRBV19 with TRBJ2-3; D may be TRBD1 (6 bases). This CDR3 is built from 13 residues. In germline, CDR1 is LNHDA, CDR2 SQIVND (reference sequence). The V gene lost 4 bases and the J gene lost 2 bases, with 7 bases spanning the gap. CDR3 in amino acids: CASSTGHTDTQYF. The CDR3 nucleotides are TGTGCCAGTAGTACGGGACACACAGATACGCAGTATTTT.

The chain couples TRBV2 to TRBJ2-1; the match to TRBD1 covers 8 bases. Germline CDR1 SNHLY, CDR2 FYNNEI. The CDR3 totals 16 residues. The V segment lost 8 bases and the J segment 6 bases; nucleotides outside the gene matches: 15. CDR3 DNA: TGTGCCAGCGCTGTTACAGGGGGTAAGGTTGGCAATGAGCAGTTCTTC. Translated, it gives CASAVTGGKVGNEQFF.

The chain uses TRBV28 and TRBJ2-1; 8 nucleotides agree with TRBD2. This CDR3 region has 14 residues. The germline gives CDR1 MDHEN, CDR2 SYDVKM. V gave up 6 bases and J gave up 9 bases; unmatched junction bases: 10. In DNA, the CDR3 is TGTGCCAGCAGCTCCCCTGGGACTAGAGTTGAGCAGTTCTTC. It specifies CASSSPGTRVEQFF.

The chain joins TRBV27 to TRBJ2-3; perhaps TRBD2 as D (6 bases). V was trimmed by 3 bases and J by 1 base, leaving 11 bases between them. CDR3 length equals 15 residues. From germline, CDR1 is MNHEY and CDR2 SMNVEV (reference sequence). This CDR3 is CASSLGLWGTDTQYF. The CDR3 bases are TGTGCCAGCAGTTTGGGACTCTGGGGCACAGATACGCAGTATTTT.

This chain uses TRBV6-5 with TRBJ1-3, with a possible D match to TRBD1 (5 bases). V shed 10 bases and J shed 4 bases, with 14 bases lying between them. CDR3 size: 13 residues. Germline V gene lookup returns CDR1 MNHEY and CDR2 SVGAGI. The CDR3 here is CAMGQVGGNTIYF. The CDR3 nucleotides are TGTGCCATGGGGCAGGTAGGAGGAAACACCATATATTTT.

The J gene is TRBJ2-4, the V gene TRBV28; 8 bases match TRBD2. The CDR3 loop spans 17 amino acids. Germline V gene lookup returns CDR1 MDHEN and CDR2 SYDVKM. The junction had 8 bases not matched to a gene; V was cut back by 3 bases and J by 1 base. CDR3 bases: TGTGCCAGCAGTTTCCTTCGGGCTAGCGGGGCCAAAAACATTCAGTACTTC. Translation gives CASSFLRASGAKNIQYF.

The chain links TRBV19 to TRBJ2-7; D might be TRBD1 (8 bases). Per germline, CDR1 LNHDA and CDR2 SQIVND (reference sequence). CDR3 length: 13 amino acids. Trimming left V 9 bases short and J 4 bases short, with 16 bases between. The DNA of the CDR3 is TGTGCCAGCAGCGGGACAGGATCTTACGAGCAGTACTTC. Translated, it gives CASSGTGSYEQYF.

This chain uses TRBV18 with TRBJ1-5; D call uncertain. V lost 3 bases and J 0 bases, leaving 6 bases between the germline ends. Germline V CDR1 and CDR2: KGHSH, LQKENI. The CDR3 is 14 amino acids. CDR3 loop: CASSPDYSNQPQHF. As DNA, the CDR3 is TGTGCCAGCTCACCGGACTATAGCAATCAGCCCCAGCATTTT.

This rearrangement joins TRBV7-2 to TRBJ2-7, with 7 bases matching TRBD2. The CDR3 has 14 amino acids. V dropped 2 bases and J dropped 3; count of bases not matched to a gene: 4. Per the germline V gene, CDR1 is SGHTA and CDR2 is FQGNSA. CDR3 sequence: CASSLSGLIYEQYF. CDR3 bases: TGTGCCAGCAGCTTATCGGGACTAATCTACGAGCAGTACTTC.

This rearrangement joins TRBV28 to TRBJ1-2, with TRBD1 matching 8 bases. J gave up 3 bases and V 4 bases, and 4 bases lay outside the gene matches. Germline V lookup: CDR1 MDHEN, CDR2 SYDVKM. The CDR3 has 14 residues. The DNA of the CDR3 is TGTGCCAGCAGTTCGGGACAGGAGGACTATGGCTACACCTTC. Encoded protein: CASSSGQEDYGYTF.

V gene TRBV6-2 or TRBV6-3 combines with J gene TRBJ2-1, with 8 bases aligning to TRBD2. Trimming removed 6 bases from V and 9 bases from J; junction bases left unmatched: 16. The CDR3 totals 16 residues. The germline V gene encodes CDR1 MNHEY and CDR2 SVGEGT. CDR3 nucleotides: TGTGCCAGCAGCCAGTTCGGAGCGGGAGCGTCGGGTGAGCAGTTCTTC. This codes for CASSQFGAGASGEQFF.

Of note for this clone: This specimen includes other DNA sequences encoding the same CDR3. The J gene is TRBJ2-1, the V gene TRBV7-6; 13 nucleotides agree with TRBD2. The CDR3 extends over 17 amino acids. With 4 bases clipped from V and 1 base from J, the junction kept 4 bases outside the gene matches. Germline CDR1 is SGHVS and CDR2 is FNYEAQ. As DNA, the CDR3 is TGTGCCAGCAGCTCTCGACTAGCGGGAGGTTCCTACAATGAGCAGTTCTTC. It specifies CASSSRLAGGSYNEQFF.

Only one count was recorded for this clone. The rearrangement uses TRBV12-3 or TRBV12-4 and TRBJ1-5; D remains unclear. The CDR3 consists of 12 residues. With 3 bases removed from V and 9 bases from J, the gap between germline ends came to 9 bases. CDR3 protein: CASSFGDRPQHF. DNA of the CDR3: TGTGCCAGCAGTTTCGGGGATCGGCCCCAGCATTTT.

The chain combines TRBV5-1 with TRBJ2-7, with D possibly TRBD2 on 5 matching bases. CDR3 length equals 13 residues. Germline V gene sequence: CDR1 SGHRS, CDR2 YFSETQ. V lost 4 bases, J lost 6 bases, and 14 bases lay in between. The CDR3 region has the DNA TGCGCCAGCAGCCCGTCGGGGTTCGTCGAGCAGTACTTC. This encodes CASSPSGFVEQYF.

The chain couples TRBV18 to TRBJ2-3, with 8 bases lining up with TRBD2. Germline V CDR1 and CDR2: KGHSH, LQKENI. The V gene end was trimmed by 3 bases and the J gene end by 4 bases; junction bases not matched to a gene: 0. The CDR3 is 13 amino acids. The CDR3 DNA follows: TGTGCCAGCTCACCGCGGGAGGCAGATACGCAGTATTTT. This translates into CASSPREADTQYF.